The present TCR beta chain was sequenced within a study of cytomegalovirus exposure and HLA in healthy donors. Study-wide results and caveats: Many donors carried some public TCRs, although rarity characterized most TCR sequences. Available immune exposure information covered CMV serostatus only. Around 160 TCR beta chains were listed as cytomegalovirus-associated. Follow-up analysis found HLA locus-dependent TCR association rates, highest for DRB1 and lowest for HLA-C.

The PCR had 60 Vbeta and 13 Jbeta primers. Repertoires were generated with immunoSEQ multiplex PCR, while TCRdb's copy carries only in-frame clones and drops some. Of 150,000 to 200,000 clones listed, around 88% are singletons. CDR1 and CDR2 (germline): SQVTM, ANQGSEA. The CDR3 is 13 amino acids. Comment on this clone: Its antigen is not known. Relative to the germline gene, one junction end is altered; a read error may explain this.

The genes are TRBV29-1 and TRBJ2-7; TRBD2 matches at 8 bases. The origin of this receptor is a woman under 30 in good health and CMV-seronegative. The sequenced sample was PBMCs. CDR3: CSVAAGGSYERYF. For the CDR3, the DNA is TGCAGCGTTGCGGCGGGGGGTTCCTACGAGCGGTACTTC.